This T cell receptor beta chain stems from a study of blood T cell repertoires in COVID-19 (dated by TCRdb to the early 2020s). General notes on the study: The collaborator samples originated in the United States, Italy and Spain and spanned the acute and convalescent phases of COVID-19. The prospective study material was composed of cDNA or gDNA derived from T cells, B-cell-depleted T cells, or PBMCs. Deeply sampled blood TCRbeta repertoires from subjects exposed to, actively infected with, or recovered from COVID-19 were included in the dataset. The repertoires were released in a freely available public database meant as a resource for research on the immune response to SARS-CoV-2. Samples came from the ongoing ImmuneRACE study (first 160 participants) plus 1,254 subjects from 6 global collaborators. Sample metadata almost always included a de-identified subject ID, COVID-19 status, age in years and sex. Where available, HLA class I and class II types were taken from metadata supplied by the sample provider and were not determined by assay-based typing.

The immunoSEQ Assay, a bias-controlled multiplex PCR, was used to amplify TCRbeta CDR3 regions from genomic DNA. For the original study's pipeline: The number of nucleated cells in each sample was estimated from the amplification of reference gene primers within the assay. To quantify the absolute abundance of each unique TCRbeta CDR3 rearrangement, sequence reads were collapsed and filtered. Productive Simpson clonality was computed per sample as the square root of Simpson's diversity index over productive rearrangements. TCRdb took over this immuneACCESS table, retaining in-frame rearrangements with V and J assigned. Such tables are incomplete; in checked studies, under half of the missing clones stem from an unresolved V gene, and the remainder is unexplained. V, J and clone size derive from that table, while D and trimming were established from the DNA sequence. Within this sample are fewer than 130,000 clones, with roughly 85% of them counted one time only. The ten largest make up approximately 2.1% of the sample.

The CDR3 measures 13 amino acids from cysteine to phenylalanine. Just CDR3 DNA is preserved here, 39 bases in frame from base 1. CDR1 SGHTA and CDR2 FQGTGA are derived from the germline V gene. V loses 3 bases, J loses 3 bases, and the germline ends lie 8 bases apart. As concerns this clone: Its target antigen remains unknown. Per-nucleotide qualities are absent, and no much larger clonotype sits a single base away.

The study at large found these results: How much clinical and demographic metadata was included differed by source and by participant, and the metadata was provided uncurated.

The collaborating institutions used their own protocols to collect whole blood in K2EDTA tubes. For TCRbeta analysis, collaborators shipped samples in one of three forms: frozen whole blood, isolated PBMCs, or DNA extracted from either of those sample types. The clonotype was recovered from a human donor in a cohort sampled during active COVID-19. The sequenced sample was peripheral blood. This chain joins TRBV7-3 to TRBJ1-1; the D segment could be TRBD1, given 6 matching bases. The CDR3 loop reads CASSFNRDTEAFF. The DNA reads TGTGCCAGCAGCTTTAACAGGGACACTGAAGCTTTCTTT. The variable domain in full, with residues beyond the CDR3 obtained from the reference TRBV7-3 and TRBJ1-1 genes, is GAGVSQTPSNKVTEKGKYVELRCDPISGHTALYWYRQSLGQGPEFLIYFQGTGAADDSGLPNDRFFAVRPEGSVSTLKIQRTERGDSAVYLCASSFNRDTEAFFGQGTRLTVV.